Described below is a single T cell receptor beta chain sequence and its context. This entry is derived from a study of OX40 agonist ivuxolimab in advanced cancers. Germline lookup yields CDR1 GTSNPN and CDR2 SVGIG (reference sequence). Trimming stripped 7 bases from V and 1 base from J, with 3 bases between. The CDR3 extends over 10 amino acids. Only in-frame clones appear in the TCRdb table, and some are missing; sequencing was by immunoSEQ multiplex PCR. The sample lists some 25,000 clones, 75% to 90% occurring once. Systemic immunosuppression or autoimmune disease history was grounds to exclude patients.

The starting material was CD4+ or CD8+ T cells sorted from blood, obtained in a trial of the OX40 agonist ivuxolimab. This receptor was taken from an adult with an advanced solid tumor such as melanoma, head and neck, liver or kidney cancer. This chain links TRBV30 with TRBJ2-3; D remains ambiguous. The CDR3 sequence: CAFRTDTQYF. The CDR3 nucleotides are TGTGCCTTCCGCACAGATACGCAGTATTTT.